This entry lists 11 T cell receptor beta chains sequenced from one sample in a study of tumor and adjacent non-tumor tissue in lung cancer. The template was RNA from unsorted bulk tissue. The library came from three nested PCR rounds adapted from ARM-PCR protocols. TCRdb recomputed calls from the multiplex PCR reads with MiXCR, one row per CDR3 protein. The table has approximately 71,000 distinct CDR3 sequences, approximately 63% seen once. Material for sequencing was lung tumor tissue. Every receptor here comes from a man aged 45-65 years with non-small cell lung cancer.

Comment on this clonotype: One end of the junction varies from germline; a read error may be responsible. CDR3 sequence (DNA): TGTGTCAGCAGCCAAGAGGGGGGGTCAAGTTGCAATGAGCAGTTCTTC. It encodes CVSSQEGGSSCNEQFF. The rearrangement uses TRBV4-2 and TRBJ2-1; tentatively, D is TRBD2 (7 bases). CDR1 LGHNA and CDR2 YNFKEQ come from the germline V gene. The CDR3 contains 16 residues.

In the case of this clonotype: The conserved final phenylalanine or tryptophan is absent from the CDR3, which likely points to a read error. The CDR3: CASSQDPVSLSYNQNIQYL. In DNA, the CDR3 is TGCGCCAGCAGCCAAGATCCCGTTAGCCTGTCCTACAACCAGAACATTCAGTACCTC. This rearrangement joins TRBV4-1 to TRBJ2-4; no definite D call. V dropped 0 bases and J dropped 7 bases, with 25 bases sitting between them. Germline-derived CDR1 and CDR2 are MGHRA and YSYEKL. This CDR3 has 19 residues.

The V call is TRBV7-8, the J call TRBJ2-3, with 15 nucleotides matching TRBD2. Germline lookup yields CDR1 SGHVS and CDR2 FQNEAQ. Trimming cost V 11 bases and J 4 bases; bases outside gene matches: 10. There are 16 residues in the CDR3. DNA of the CDR3: TGTGCCGGTAGCTCGGGACTAGCGGGGGGCCCAGATACGCAGTATTTT. Protein sequence: CAGSSGLAGGPDTQYF.

This clonotype is judged large (0.1 to 1%). The chain links TRBV29-1 to TRBJ2-1, with 8 bases that match TRBD2. Germline V gene data show CDR1 as SQVTM and CDR2 as ANQGSEA. J lost 7 bases, V lost 2 bases, and 13 bases had no gene match. This CDR3 region has 16 residues. DNA for the CDR3: TGCAGCGTTGAACCGCTTCTGGCGGGAGGAAGGAATGAGCAGTTCTTC. Encoded protein: CSVEPLLAGGRNEQFF.

V and J are TRBV23-1 and TRBJ2-7; D not certain. TRBV23-1 belongs to the ORF category, with a function that is uncertain. The CDR3 has 14 residues. Trimming left V 7 bases short and J 5 bases short, with 18 bases between. CDR3 in amino acids: CASNHPLGGHEQYF. CDR3 bases: TGCGCCAGCAACCATCCTCTGGGCGGCCACGAGCAGTACTTC.

Comments on this clonotype: Compared with germline, one end of the junction differs, possibly owing to a read error. This chain uses TRBV5-1 with TRBJ1-1; TRBD1 is a possible D gene (5 bases). CDR1 and CDR2 (germline): SGHRS, YFSETQ. This CDR3 region has 16 residues. The CDR3 loop reads CASSSAGHGLNIEAFF. Written as DNA, the CDR3 is TGCGCCAGCAGCTCTGCAGGGCACGGATTGAACATTGAAGCTTTCTTT.

Concerning this clonotype itself: This sequence may be a read error, since a much larger clone differs from it by one base. This chain joins TRBV12-3 or TRBV12-4 and TRBJ2-4, with TRBD2 as a possible D gene (6 bases). The V end lost 7 bases, the J end lost 7 bases, and 17 bases lay between the germline ends. The CDR3 consists of 14 residues. CDR3 sequence reads: CASKTSGDRNIQYF. DNA for the CDR3: TGTGCCAGCAAGACATCGGGGGACCGGAACATTCAGTACTTC.

This clonotype was counted at least ten times. This CDR3 is CASSSGQSSNQPQHF. CDR3 sequence (DNA): TGTGCCAGCAGTTCCGGACAGTCTAGCAATCAGCCCCAGCATTTT. The chain links TRBV28 to TRBJ1-5, with D perhaps TRBD1 (6 bases). Germline V gene data show CDR1 as MDHEN and CDR2 as SYDVKM. The CDR3 runs to 15 residues. V lost 4 bases, J lost 0 bases, and 10 bases lay in between.

The chain has TRBV6-6 and TRBJ1-6, with D unresolved. The CDR3 is 13 amino acids. The V gene's germline CDR1 is MNHNY and CDR2 SVGAGI (reference sequence). V was shortened by 9 bases and J by 4 bases, with 10 bases between the two germline ends. CDR3 amino acids: CASEPDYNSPLHF. CDR3 in DNA: TGTGCCAGTGAGCCTGATTATAATTCACCCCTCCACTTT.

This sequence joins TRBV5-1 and TRBJ2-7; D is possibly TRBD1 (6 bases). CDR3 size: 15 residues. Germline assignment: CDR1 SGHRS and CDR2 YFSETQ. V lost 0 bases, J lost 4 bases, and 14 bases lay in between. This CDR3 is CASSLAGRDMYEQYF. CDR3 coding DNA: TGCGCCAGCAGCTTGGCCGGCCGGGACATGTACGAGCAGTACTTC.

The chain has TRBV12-3 or TRBV12-4 and TRBJ1-2, with TRBD1 matching 7 bases. After removal of 5 bases from V and 4 bases from J, the junction contained 10 bases not matched to a gene. The CDR3 consists of 15 residues. CDR3 sequence (DNA): TGTGCCAGCAGTCTGACAGGGAACTATAGCTATGGCTACACCTTC. This translates into CASSLTGNYSYGYTF.